The present T cell receptor (beta chain) was sequenced within a study of T cell repertoires in cytomegalovirus infection. Across the study: Public TCR beta signatures provided an indication of both CMV infection and a matching HLA type. Overall study findings and caveats: Predominance within the ex vivo response was attributable to HLA-C-restricted CMV-specific TCR beta clonotypes. Totalled public TCR beta family frequency picked out people who carried CMV plus the relevant HLA.

Using its own MiXCR run on the reads, TCRdb lists one record per CDR3 protein. The data show about 490,000 distinct CDR3 sequences, 11% seen once. This clonotype showed up many times. Its antigen is not identified. The germline CDR1 and CDR2 sequences are MNHEY and SVGAGI. This CDR3 has 15 residues. V gave up 2 bases and J gave up 1 base; unmatched junction bases: 1. V usage is TRBV6-5 and J usage is TRBJ2-2, with 7 nucleotides matching TRBD2. The source of this sequence is a human donor in good health (CMV status not recorded). Some clones in this sample may be carry-over from other donors' samples. Material for sequencing was PBMCs. The CDR3 coding sequence is TGTGCCAGCAGTTACCTAGCGGTGAACACCGGGGAGCTGTTTTTT. Translated: CASSYLAVNTGELFF.